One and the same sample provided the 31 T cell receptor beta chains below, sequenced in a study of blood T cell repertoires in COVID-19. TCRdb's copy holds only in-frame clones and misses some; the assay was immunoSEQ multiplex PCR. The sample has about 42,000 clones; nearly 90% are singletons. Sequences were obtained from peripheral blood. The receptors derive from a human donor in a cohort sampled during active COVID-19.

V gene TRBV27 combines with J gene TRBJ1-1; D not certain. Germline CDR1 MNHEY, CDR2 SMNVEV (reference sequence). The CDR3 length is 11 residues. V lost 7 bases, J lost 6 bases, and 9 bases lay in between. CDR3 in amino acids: CASKNRAEAFF. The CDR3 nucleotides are TGTGCCAGCAAAAATCGTGCTGAAGCTTTCTTT.

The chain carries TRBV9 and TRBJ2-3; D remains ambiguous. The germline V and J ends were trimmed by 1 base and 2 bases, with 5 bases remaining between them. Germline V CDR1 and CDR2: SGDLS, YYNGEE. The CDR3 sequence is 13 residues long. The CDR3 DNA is TGTGCCAGCAGCGTACAGTTCACAGATACGCAGTATTTT. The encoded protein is CASSVQFTDTQYF.

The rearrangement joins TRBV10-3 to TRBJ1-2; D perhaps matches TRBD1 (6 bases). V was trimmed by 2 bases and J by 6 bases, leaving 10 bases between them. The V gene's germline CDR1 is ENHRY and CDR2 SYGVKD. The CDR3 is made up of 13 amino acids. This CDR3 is CAISEEDSHGYTF. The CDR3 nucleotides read TGTGCCATCAGTGAGGAGGACAGCCATGGCTACACCTTC.

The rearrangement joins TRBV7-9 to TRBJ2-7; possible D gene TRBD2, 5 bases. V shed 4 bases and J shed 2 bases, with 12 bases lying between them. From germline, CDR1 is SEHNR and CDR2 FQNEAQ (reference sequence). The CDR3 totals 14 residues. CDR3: CASSSLGTAYEQYF. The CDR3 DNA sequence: TGTGCCAGCAGCTCACTAGGTACGGCCTACGAGCAGTACTTC.

The CDR3 DNA reads as TGCAGCGCAGCGGACAGGAGTCCCTACGAGCAGTACTTC. The encoded protein is CSAADRSPYEQYF. The chain carries TRBV29-1 and TRBJ2-7; 7 positions match TRBD1. V was clipped by 7 bases and J by 2 bases; unmatched bases: 8. CDR3 length: 13 amino acids. The germline V gene has CDR1 SQVTM and CDR2 ANQGSEA.

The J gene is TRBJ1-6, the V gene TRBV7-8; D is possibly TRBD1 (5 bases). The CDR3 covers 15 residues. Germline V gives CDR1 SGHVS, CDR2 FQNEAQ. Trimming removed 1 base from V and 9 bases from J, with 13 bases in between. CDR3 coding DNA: TGTGCCAGCAGCTTAGAGGGTGTGGGGCGTTCACCCCTCCACTTT. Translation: CASSLEGVGRSPLHF.

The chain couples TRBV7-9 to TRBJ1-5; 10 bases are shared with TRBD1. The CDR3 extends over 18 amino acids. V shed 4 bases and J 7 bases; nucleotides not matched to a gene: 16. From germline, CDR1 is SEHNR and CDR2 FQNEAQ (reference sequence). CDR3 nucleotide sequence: TGTGCCAGCAGCTCACCGGCCCTAGGGACAGGGGTGGGCCAGCCCCAGCATTTT. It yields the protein CASSSPALGTGVGQPQHF.

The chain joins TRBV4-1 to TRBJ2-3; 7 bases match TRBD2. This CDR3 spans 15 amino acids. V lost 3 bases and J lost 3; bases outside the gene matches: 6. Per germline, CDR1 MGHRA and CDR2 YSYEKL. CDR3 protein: CASSQSGLVTDTQYF. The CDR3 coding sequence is TGCGCCAGCAGCCAGTCCGGACTAGTAACAGATACGCAGTATTTT.

The CDR3 here is CASSLAPAGEGEQFF. CDR3 sequence (DNA): TGCGCCAGCAGCTTGGCCCCAGCGGGAGAGGGTGAGCAGTTCTTC. The chain couples TRBV5-1 to TRBJ2-1, with 8 bases identical to TRBD2. The CDR3 length is 15 residues. Germline trimming cut 0 bases from V and 9 bases from J; bases unmatched to any gene: 8. CDR1 SGHRS and CDR2 YFSETQ come from the germline V gene.

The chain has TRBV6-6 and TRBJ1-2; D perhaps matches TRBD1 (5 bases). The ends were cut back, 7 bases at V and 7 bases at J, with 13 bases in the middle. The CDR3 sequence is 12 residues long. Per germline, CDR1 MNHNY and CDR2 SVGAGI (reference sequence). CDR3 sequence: CASTQTGGGYTF. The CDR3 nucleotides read TGTGCCAGCACCCAAACCGGGGGTGGCTACACCTTC.

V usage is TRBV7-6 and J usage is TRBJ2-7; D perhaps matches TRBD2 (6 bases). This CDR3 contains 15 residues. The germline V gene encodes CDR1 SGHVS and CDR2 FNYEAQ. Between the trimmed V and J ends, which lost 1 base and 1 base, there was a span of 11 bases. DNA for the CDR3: TGTGCCAGCAGCTTAGAAGGAGGGACGTCCTACGAGCAGTACTTC. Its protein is CASSLEGGTSYEQYF. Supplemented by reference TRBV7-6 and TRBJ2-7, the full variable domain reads GAGVSQSPRYKVTKRGQDVALRCDPISGHVSLYWYRQALGQGPEFLTYFNYEAQQDKSGLPNDRFSAERPEGSISTLTIQRTEQRDSAMYRCASSLEGGTSYEQYFGPGTRLTVT.

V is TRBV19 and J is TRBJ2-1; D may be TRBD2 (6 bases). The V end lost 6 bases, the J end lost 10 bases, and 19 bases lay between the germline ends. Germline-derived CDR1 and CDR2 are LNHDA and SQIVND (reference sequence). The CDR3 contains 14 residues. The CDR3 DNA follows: TGTGCCAGTAGGACGGGAGACGGGTTTGAAGAGCAGTTCTTC. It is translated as CASRTGDGFEEQFF.

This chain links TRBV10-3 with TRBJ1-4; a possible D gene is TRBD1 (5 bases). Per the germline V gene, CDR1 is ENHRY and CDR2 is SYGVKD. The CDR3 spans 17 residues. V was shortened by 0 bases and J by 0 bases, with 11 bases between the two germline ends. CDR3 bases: TGTGCCATCAGTGAGTCTCTCAGGGTGCCAACTAATGAAAAACTGTTTTTT. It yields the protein CAISESLRVPTNEKLFF.

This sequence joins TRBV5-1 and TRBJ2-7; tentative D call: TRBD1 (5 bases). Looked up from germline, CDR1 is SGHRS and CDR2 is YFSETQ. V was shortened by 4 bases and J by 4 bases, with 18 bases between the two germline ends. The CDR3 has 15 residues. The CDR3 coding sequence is TGCGCCAGCAGCCCGCGTTTCGGACATCAATACGAGCAGTACTTC. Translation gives CASSPRFGHQYEQYF. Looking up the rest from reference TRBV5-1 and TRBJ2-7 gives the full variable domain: KAGVTQTPRYLIKTRGQQVTLSCSPISGHRSVSWYQQTPGQGLQFLFEYFSETQRNKGNFPGRFSGRQFSNSRSEMNVSTLELGDSALYLCASSPRFGHQYEQYFGPGTRLTVT.

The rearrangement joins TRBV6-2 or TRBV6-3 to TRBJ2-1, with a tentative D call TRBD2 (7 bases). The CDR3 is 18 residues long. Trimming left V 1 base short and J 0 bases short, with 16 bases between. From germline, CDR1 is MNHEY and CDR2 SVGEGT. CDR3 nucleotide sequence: TGTGCCAGCAGTTACTGGCGGGGGCACGTCAGCTCCTACAATGAGCAGTTCTTC. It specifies CASSYWRGHVSSYNEQFF.

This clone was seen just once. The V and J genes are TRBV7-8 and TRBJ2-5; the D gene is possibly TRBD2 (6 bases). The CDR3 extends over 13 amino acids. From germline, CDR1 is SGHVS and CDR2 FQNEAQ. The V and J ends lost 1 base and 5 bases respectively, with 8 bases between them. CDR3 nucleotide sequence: TGTGCCAGCAGCTTAGAGGAGGGGGAGACCCAGTACTTC. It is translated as CASSLEEGETQYF.

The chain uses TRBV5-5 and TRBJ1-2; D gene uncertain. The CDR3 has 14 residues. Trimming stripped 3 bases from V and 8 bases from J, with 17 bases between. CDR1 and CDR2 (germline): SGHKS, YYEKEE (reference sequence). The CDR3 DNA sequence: TGTGCCAGCAGCTCGCCAACTGCCGCTATCGGCTACACCTTC. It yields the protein CASSSPTAAIGYTF.

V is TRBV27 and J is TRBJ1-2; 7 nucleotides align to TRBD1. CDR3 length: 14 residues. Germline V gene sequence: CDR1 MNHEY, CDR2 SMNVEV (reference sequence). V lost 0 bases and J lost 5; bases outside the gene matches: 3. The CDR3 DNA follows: TGTGCCAGCAGTTTATCGGGACAGCCTTATGGCTACACCTTC. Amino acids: CASSLSGQPYGYTF.

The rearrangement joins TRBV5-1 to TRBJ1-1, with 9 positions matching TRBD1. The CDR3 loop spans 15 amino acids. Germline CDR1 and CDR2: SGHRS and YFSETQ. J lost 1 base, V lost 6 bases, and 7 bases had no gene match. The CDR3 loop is CASIPLTGGNTEAFF. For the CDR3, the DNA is TGCGCCAGCATCCCTTTGACAGGGGGGAACACTGAAGCTTTCTTT.

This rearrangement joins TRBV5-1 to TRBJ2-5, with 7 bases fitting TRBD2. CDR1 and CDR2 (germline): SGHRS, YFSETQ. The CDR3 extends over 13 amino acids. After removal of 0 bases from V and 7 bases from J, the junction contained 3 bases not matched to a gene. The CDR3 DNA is TGCGCCAGCAGCTTGGACGGGGAGGGGACCCAGTACTTC. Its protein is CASSLDGEGTQYF.

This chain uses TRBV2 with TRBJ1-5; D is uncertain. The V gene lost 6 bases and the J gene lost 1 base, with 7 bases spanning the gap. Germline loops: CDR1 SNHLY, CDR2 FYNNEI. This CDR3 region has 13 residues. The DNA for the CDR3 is TGTGCCAGCAGGGAGGAAAGCAATCAGCCCCAGCATTTT. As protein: CASREESNQPQHF.

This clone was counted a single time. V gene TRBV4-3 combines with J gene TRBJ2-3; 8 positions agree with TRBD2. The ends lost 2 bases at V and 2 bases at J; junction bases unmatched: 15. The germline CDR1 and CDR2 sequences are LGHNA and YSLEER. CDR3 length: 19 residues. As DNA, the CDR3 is TGCGCCAGCAGCCAAAAGACGTACGGCGGGGGGACTCTCACAGATACGCAGTATTTT. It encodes CASSQKTYGGGTLTDTQYF.

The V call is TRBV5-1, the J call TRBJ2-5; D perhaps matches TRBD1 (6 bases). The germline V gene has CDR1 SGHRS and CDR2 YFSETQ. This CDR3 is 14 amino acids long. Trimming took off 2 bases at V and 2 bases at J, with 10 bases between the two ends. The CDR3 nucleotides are TGCGCCAGCAGCTTAGGACAGATACAAGAGACCCAGTACTTC. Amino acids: CASSLGQIQETQYF.

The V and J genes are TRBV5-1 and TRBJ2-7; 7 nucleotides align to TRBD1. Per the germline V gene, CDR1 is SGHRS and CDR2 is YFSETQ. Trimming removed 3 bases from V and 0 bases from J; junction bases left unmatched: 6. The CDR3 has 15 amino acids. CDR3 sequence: CASSSGTESSYEQYF. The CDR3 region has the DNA TGCGCCAGCAGCTCCGGGACAGAGAGCTCCTACGAGCAGTACTTC.

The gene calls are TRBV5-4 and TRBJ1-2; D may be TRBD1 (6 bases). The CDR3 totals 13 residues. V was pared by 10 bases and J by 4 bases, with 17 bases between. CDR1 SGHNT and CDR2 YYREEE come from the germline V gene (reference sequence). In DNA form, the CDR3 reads TGTGCCGGAGGACAGTCGGGGTCCTATGGCTACACCTTC. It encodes CAGGQSGSYGYTF. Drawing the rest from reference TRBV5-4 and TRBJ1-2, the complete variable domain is ETGVTQSPTHLIKTRGQQVTLRCSSQSGHNTVSWYQQALGQGPQFIFQYYREEENGRGNFPPRFSGLQFPNYSSELNVNALELDDSALYLCAGGQSGSYGYTFGSGTRLTVV.

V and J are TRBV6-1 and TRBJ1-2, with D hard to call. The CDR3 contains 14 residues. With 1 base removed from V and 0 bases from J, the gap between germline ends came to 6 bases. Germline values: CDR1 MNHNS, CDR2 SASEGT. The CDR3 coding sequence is TGTGCCAGCAGTGAAGGCGGCACTAACTATGGCTACACCTTC. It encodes CASSEGGTNYGYTF.

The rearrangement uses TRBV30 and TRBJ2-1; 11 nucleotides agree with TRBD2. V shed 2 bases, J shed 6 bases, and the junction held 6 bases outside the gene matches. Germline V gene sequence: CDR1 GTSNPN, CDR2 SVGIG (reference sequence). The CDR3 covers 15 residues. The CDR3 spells CAWSKLAGDPNEQFF. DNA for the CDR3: TGTGCCTGGAGTAAACTAGCGGGGGATCCCAATGAGCAGTTCTTC. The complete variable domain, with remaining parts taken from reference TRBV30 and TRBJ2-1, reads SQTIHQWPATLVQPVGSPLSLECTVEGTSNPNLYWYRQAAGRGLQLLFYSVGIGQISSEVPQNLSASRPQDRQFILSSKKLLLSDSGFYLCAWSKLAGDPNEQFFGPGTRLTVL.

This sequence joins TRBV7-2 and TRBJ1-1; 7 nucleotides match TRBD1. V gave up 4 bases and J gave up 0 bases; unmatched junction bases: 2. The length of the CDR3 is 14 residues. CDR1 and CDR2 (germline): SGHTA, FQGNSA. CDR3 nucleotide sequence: TGTGCCAGCAGCTGGGGACAGCTGAACACTGAAGCTTTCTTT. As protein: CASSWGQLNTEAFF.

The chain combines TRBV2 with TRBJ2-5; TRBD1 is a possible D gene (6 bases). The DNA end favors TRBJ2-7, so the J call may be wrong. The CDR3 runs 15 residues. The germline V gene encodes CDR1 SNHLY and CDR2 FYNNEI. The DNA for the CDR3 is TGTGCCAGCAGCGGATCAGGGGCCCCTACCTACGAGCAGTACTTC. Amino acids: CASSGSGAPTYEQYF.

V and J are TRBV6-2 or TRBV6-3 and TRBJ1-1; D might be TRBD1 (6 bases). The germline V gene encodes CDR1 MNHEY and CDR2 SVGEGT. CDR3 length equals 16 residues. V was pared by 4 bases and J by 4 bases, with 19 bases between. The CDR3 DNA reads TGTGCCAGCAGTTTCCCCGTACAGGGAACCCTCACTGAAGCTTTCTTT. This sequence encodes CASSFPVQGTLTEAFF.

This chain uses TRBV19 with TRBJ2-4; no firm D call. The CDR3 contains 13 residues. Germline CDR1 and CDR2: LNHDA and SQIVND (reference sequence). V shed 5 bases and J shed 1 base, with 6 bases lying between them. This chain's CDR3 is CASSRSAKNIQYF. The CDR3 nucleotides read TGTGCCAGTAGTCGTTCGGCCAAAAACATTCAGTACTTC.